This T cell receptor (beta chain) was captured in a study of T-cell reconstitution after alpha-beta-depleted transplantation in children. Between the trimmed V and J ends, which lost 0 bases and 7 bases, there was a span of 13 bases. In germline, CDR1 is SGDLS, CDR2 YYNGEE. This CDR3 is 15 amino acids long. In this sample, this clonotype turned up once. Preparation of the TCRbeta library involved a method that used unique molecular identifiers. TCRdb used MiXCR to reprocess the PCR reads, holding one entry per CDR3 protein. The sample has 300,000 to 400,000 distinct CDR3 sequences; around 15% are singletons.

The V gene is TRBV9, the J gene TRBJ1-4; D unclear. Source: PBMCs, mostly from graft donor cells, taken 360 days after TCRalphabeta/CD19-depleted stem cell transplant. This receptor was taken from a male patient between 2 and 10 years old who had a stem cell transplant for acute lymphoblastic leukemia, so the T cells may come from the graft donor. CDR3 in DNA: TGTGCCAGCAGCGTAGCCGGGCGAGGTGGTGAAAAACTGTTTTTT. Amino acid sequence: CASSVAGRGGEKLFF. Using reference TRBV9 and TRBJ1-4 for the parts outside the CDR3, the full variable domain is DSGVTQTPKHLITATGQRVTLRCSPRSGDLSVYWYQQSLDQGLQFLIQYYNGEERAKGNILERFSAQQFPDLHSELNLSSLELGDSALYFCASSVAGRGGEKLFFGSGTQLSVL.